A single TCR beta chain is shown here with its context. Its specificity is not known. Other nucleotide sequences in the sample specify the same CDR3. V was trimmed by 6 bases and J by 2 bases, leaving 10 bases between them. CDR3 size: 13 residues. The germline V gene encodes CDR1 MNHEY and CDR2 SVGAGI. Libraries were prepared by immunoSEQ multiplex PCR; TCRdb keeps only in-frame clonotypes and omits some of them. The data contain some 1,100,000 clones, around 78% of them singletons. The sample comes from a study of shared clonotypes between healthy human individuals. The study, taken as a whole, reports: Clonotype sharing among donors, it was expected, would be affected by sequencing depth.

The donors, all of them Caucasian adults, lived in Nashville, Tennessee. Division of CD4+ cells produced a CD45RA+ naive subset and a CD45RA-negative memory subset. The V gene is TRBV6-5, the J gene TRBJ1-2; unclear D gene. This TCR was sampled from a man aged 18 to 29 in good health. Some clones in this sample may be carry-over from other donors' samples. Sequenced material: memory CD4+ T cells from PBMCs. Described subset: CD45RA-negative fraction. For the CDR3, the DNA is TGTGCCAGCAGGCCCGGGCTAAACTATGGCTACACCTTC. Protein sequence: CASRPGLNYGYTF.